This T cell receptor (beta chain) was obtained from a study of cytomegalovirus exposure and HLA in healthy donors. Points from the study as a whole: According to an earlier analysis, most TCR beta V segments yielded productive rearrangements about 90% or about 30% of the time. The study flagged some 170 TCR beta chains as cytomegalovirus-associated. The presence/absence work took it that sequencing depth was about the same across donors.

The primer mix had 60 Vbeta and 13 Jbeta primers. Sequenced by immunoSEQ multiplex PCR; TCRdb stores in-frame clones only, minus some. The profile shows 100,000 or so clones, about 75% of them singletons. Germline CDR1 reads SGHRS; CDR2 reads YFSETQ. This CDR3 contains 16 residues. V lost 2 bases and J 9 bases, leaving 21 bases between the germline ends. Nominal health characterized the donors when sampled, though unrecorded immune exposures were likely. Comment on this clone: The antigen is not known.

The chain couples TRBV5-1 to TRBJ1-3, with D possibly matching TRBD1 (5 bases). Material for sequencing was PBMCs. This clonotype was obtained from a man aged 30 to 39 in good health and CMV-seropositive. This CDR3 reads CASSFGATGTPTTIYF. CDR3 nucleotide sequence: TGCGCCAGCAGCTTTGGGGCAACCGGAACCCCGACCACCATATATTTT.